The T cell receptor beta chain under discussion was sequenced for a study of T-cell reconstitution after alpha-beta-depleted transplantation in children. CDR1 is MRHNA, CDR2 SNTAGT, per germline. Trimming removed 2 bases from V and 1 base from J, with 12 bases in between. This CDR3 comprises 15 residues. Study-wide points: T-cell counts and diversity at one year following transplant were attributed mainly to newly produced T cells. Several hundred expanded graft clones reportedly gave rise to the alpha-beta T cells present about two months after transplant.

It was with unique molecular identifiers that the TCRbeta library was prepared. TCRdb ran MiXCR on the PCR reads and lists one entry per CDR3 protein. The sample includes just under 250,000 distinct CDR3 sequences, about 23% of them seen just once. Notes on this clonotype: The antigen remains unidentified.

The TCR originated in a girl under 10 years old with Fanconi anemia, due to receive a stem cell transplant. The chain carries TRBV6-4 and TRBJ2-7; the D is unclear. The material was PBMCs, obtained before TCRalphabeta/CD19-depleted stem cell transplant. CDR3 in DNA: TGTGCCAGCAGTGACGGTTCAGCTAAGTCCTACGAGCAGTACTTC. Protein sequence: CASSDGSAKSYEQYF.